This T cell receptor (beta chain) was recorded in a study of CD4 and CD8 cells across lung adenocarcinoma regions. Samples came from patients with localized non-small cell lung adenocarcinoma. Looked up from germline, CDR1 is MNHNS and CDR2 is SASEGT. This CDR3 has 13 amino acids. As regards this clonotype: One junction end disagrees with the germline gene, perhaps due to a read error.

Each CDR3 protein gets one entry after TCRdb re-called the PCR reads with MiXCR. Of 20,000 or so distinct CDR3 sequences listed, about 53% are singletons. This TCR came from a male donor with lung adenocarcinoma. The CD4 and CD8 labels of this study may be unreliable. This chain links TRBV6-1 with TRBJ2-3, with D tentatively TRBD1 (6 bases). Sequenced material: CD8+ T cells from the margin of a lung tumor. CDR3 protein: CARGARGGDTQYF. The CDR3 DNA sequence: TGTGCCAGGGGGGCCAGAGGGGGAGATACGCAGTATTTC.